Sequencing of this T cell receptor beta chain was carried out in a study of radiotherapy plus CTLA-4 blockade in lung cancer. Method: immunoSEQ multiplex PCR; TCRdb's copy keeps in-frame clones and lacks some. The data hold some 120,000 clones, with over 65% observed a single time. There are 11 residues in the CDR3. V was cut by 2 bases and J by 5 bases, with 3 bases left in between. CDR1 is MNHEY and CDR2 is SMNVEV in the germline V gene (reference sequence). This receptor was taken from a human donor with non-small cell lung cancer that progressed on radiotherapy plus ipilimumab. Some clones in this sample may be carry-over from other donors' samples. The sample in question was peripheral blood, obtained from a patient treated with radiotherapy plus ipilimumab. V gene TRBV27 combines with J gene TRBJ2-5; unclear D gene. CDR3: CASSLRETQYF. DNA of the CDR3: TGTGCCAGCAGTTTAAGGGAGACCCAGTACTTC.